This T cell receptor (beta chain) comes out of a study of blood T cell repertoires in COVID-19. At the level of the study: Both acute and convalescent COVID-19 samples were obtained from the United States, Italy and Spain. Sources were T cells, B-cell-depleted T cells, or PBMCs; the material itself was cDNA or gDNA.

CDR1 and CDR2 (germline): SGDLS, YYNGEE. This CDR3 region has 15 residues. Trimming took off 0 bases at V and 4 bases at J, with 11 bases between the two ends. Data came from immunoSEQ multiplex PCR; TCRdb stores just in-frame clones and leaves some out. The sample carries nearly 110,000 clones, roughly 88% recorded once. This receptor was taken from a man in his forties or fifties with active or convalescent COVID-19. Material for sequencing was peripheral blood. This chain links TRBV9 with TRBJ1-5; D possibly corresponds to TRBD1 (5 bases). The CDR3 DNA is TGTGCCAGCAGCGTAGACGCCCGGGGGAATCAGCCCCAGCATTTT. Translation gives CASSVDARGNQPQHF.